This note documents a single TCR beta chain sequence. Trimming removed 2 bases at V and 1 base at J, with 11 bases between. The CDR3 has 15 amino acids. Germline CDR1 SEHNR, CDR2 FQNEAQ (reference sequence). This entry belongs to a study of cytomegalovirus exposure and HLA in healthy donors. Use of 60 Vbeta and 13 Jbeta primers characterized the PCR. Sequencing used immunoSEQ multiplex PCR; TCRdb keeps in-frame clones, though not all of them. The repertoire holds 150,000 or so clones, with approximately 77% as singletons. The V and J genes are TRBV7-9 and TRBJ1-1, with D perhaps matching TRBD1 (6 bases). This TCR derives from a man aged 45-60 years in good health and CMV-seropositive. Material: PBMCs. The CDR3 bases are TGTGCCAGCAGCTTATACCCCAGGGGGAACACTGAAGCTTTCTTT. Encoded protein: CASSLYPRGNTEAFF.